This T cell receptor beta chain was found in a study of glioma-infiltrating T cells after dendritic cell vaccination. On the study more broadly: Glioblastoma patients came from Phase I and II dendritic cell vaccination trials. General observations from the study: Patients with more pretreatment TILs had longer time to progression and survival. Higher TCR clonality did not directly relate to longer survival.

PBMC were collected before vaccination, two weeks after the third vaccination, and at progression. About this clone itself: What it binds is unknown.

CDR3 length: 14 residues. V lost 3 bases and J lost 4, with 12 bases in between. Germline V CDR1 and CDR2: LNHDA, SQIVND (reference sequence). Sequencing used immunoSEQ multiplex PCR; TCRdb keeps in-frame clones, though not all of them. The sample contains about 49,000 clones, approximately 83% of which appear only once. The receptor was isolated from a human donor with glioblastoma. The chain recombines TRBV19 with TRBJ1-1; D is perhaps TRBD1 (5 bases). This sample comprised blood, obtained before dendritic cell vaccination. CDR3 sequence: CASSIIERGTEAFF. The DNA of the CDR3 is TGTGCCAGTAGTATTATCGAAAGGGGCACTGAAGCTTTCTTT.